Described below is a single TCR beta chain sequence and its context. The source of the sample is a study of a mutant IDH1 vaccine in newly diagnosed glioma. Across the study: Patients had received radiotherapy, temozolomide, or both previously, most receiving both.

Sequencing used immunoSEQ multiplex PCR; TCRdb keeps in-frame clones, though not all of them. The data hold 50,000 or so clones, with approximately 80% observed a single time. This CDR3 is built from 16 residues. Germline V CDR1 and CDR2: MDHEN, SYDVKM. The V gene lost 5 bases and the J gene lost 0 bases, with 11 bases spanning the gap. Time point meaning: baseline, week 1 (first vaccination visit). Specified treatment: pre-vaccination baseline after standard-of-care therapy. Those who donated had recent WHO grade 3 or 4 IDH1-mutant, ATRX-lost astrocytomas. The rearrangement uses TRBV28 and TRBJ2-6, with no clear D. Sequenced material: PBMCs, taken from a glioma patient treated with radiotherapy, temozolomide or both. This receptor was obtained from a man between 18 and 35 years old with glioma. The CDR3 DNA follows: TGTGCCAGCAGTCCGTTCGACATCTCTGGGGCCAACGTCCTGACTTTC. It encodes CASSPFDISGANVLTF.